These T cell receptor beta chains were read from a single sample in a study of cytomegalovirus exposure and HLA in healthy donors. TCRdb's copy holds only in-frame clones and misses some; the assay was immunoSEQ multiplex PCR. The sample lists 110,000 to 150,000 clones, 80% to 85% occurring once. Material for sequencing was PBMCs. The receptors shown here come from a boy between 2 and 15 years old in good health and CMV-seronegative. CDR3s leave out the opening cysteine and the closing phenylalanine or tryptophan. Fields, in order: V gene, J gene, CDR3 protein.

v_gene: TRBV5-4; j_gene: TRBJ1-1; CDR3aa: ASSPGGGGFNTEAF
v_gene: TRBV4-3; j_gene: TRBJ2-1; CDR3aa: ASSQEGLAGENEQF
v_gene: TRBV2; j_gene: TRBJ2-5; CDR3aa: ASSGSGEETQY
v_gene: TRBV7-2; j_gene: TRBJ2-1; CDR3aa: ASSLAREKYNEQF
v_gene: TRBV11-3; j_gene: TRBJ2-1; CDR3aa: ASSLGGRAGNEQF
v_gene: TRBV6-5; j_gene: TRBJ1-4; CDR3aa: ASSYSIRVKEKLF
v_gene: TRBV27; j_gene: TRBJ1-5; CDR3aa: ASSFFADQPQH
v_gene: TRBV7-2; j_gene: TRBJ1-1; CDR3aa: ASSRNRVELGTEAF
v_gene: TRBV4-2; j_gene: TRBJ2-1; CDR3aa: ASSSPSGRSYEQF
v_gene: TRBV27; j_gene: TRBJ2-5; CDR3aa: ASSRTGSGETQY
v_gene: TRBV5-6; j_gene: TRBJ1-5; CDR3aa: ASSLVGGTQH
v_gene: TRBV6-1; j_gene: TRBJ2-1; CDR3aa: ASSEGGAVAYNEQF
v_gene: TRBV13; j_gene: TRBJ1-6; CDR3aa: ASSLVTGGWNSPLH
v_gene: TRBV10-3; j_gene: TRBJ2-7; CDR3aa: AISVEARVSYEQY